One T cell receptor (beta chain) is described in this entry. The clone's antigen remains unknown. No qualities accompany the bases; no much larger clone lies one base away. The sample belongs to a study of vaccination effects on CD4 cells after COVID-19 (dated by TCRdb to the early 2020s). Background on the whole study: Two doses of either the BNT162b2 or the mRNA-1273 mRNA SARS-CoV-2 vaccine were administered to participants. SARS-CoV-2 spike-specific CD4+ TCR repertoires were compared before and after mRNA vaccination in COVID-19 convalescent patients and in infection-naive vaccine recipients. Altogether, around 9 COVID-19 convalescent patients and several SARS-CoV-2-naive healthy vaccine recipients made up the full study. Cultures from other donors in the study were sequenced with the Oncomine TCR Beta short-read assay on an Illumina iSeq 100. The study at large found these results: Among healthy vaccine recipients, nearly all vaccine-induced clones were SARS-CoV-2 mono-reactive, and only 1 of 255 was cross-reactive with common cold coronaviruses. Only a small number of convalescent patients were included, and no early post-infection timepoints were available, which limited the study. Clones induced by infection and clones induced by vaccination both contracted markedly at late timepoints after vaccination, which fits with T cell responses waning over time.

Receptor amplification or capture employed the immunoSEQ multiplex PCR assay. DNA from the cultured and isolated CD4+ T cells underwent TCR beta CDR3 sequencing. The published analysis was carried out like this. Non-productive TCR sequences were discarded, and reads were trimmed to the CDR3 region, with only CDR3s of 7 or more amino acids retained. Antigen-specific clonotypes were identified with the MANAFEST web app by comparing expansion in peptide wells against reference cultures. To be called positive, a clone needed expansion at FDR<0.05 compared with the reference and with all other wells, an odds ratio greater than 5, and a frequency greater than 0.1% in two replicate wells. A clonotype was defined as cross-reactive if the clonotype was significantly expanded both in SARS-CoV-2 spike wells and in at least one common cold coronavirus spike condition. Levenshtein distance calculated with the stringdist R package was used to assess CDR3 similarity, and unrooted trees were constructed with ape in R 3.6.1. TCRdb re-hosts the immuneACCESS table, in-frame sequences only. Its copies lack some clones; in the studies checked, an unresolved V gene accounts for under half of them, and the cause for the rest is not known. V and J calls and clone size are copied from that table; D and trimming were computed from the DNA. Within this sample are about 73,000 clones, with around 79% of them counted one time only. The top ten constitute under 12% of the sample.

In the ViraFEST assay, PBMC were stimulated with viral peptide pools, and TCR sequencing was then used to find antigen-specific CD4+ T cell clonotypes based on their expansion. After more than nine days of culture, CD4+ T cells were isolated with the EasySep CD4+ T cell isolation kit. None of the healthy vaccine recipients had a prior SARS-CoV-2 infection, which was confirmed by nucleocapsid antibody tests that came back negative both before and after vaccination. Some 2.2 million PBMC per well were cultured in IMDM with around 5% human AB serum, about 9.4 IU/ml IL-2 and gentamicin, plus 10 ug/ml peptides. On days 3 and 7, half of the culture medium was replaced with fresh IL-2-containing medium. Unless noted otherwise, every peptide stimulation condition was grown in triplicate wells. Using Ficoll-Paque Plus gradient centrifugation, PBMC were separated from whole blood and then either used fresh or cryopreserved at -140C. The overlapping peptide pools covered the spike proteins of SARS-CoV-2 and of the common cold coronaviruses HCoV-NL63, HCoV-OC43 and HCoV-229E. The QIAamp micro DNA kit was used to extract genomic DNA from the cultured CD4+ T cells.

Germline trimming amounts to 3 bases on V and 4 bases on J, with 4 as the count of junction bases outside the gene matches. CDR1 SGHTA and CDR2 FQGNSA are derived from the germline V gene. The cysteine opens and the phenylalanine closes a CDR3 of 14 amino acids. Only the CDR3 part of the read is kept: 42 bases, read in frame from the first base. Sample: CD4+ T cells from PBMCs cultured with SARS-CoV-2 spike peptides, taken before COVID-19 vaccination. What this sample's cell subset or site label stands for: SARS-CoV-2 spike overlapping peptide pool stimulation. This TCR came from a human donor who received a COVID-19 vaccine. Recombination joined TRBV7-2 with TRBJ2-5; TRBD1 agrees with 8 junctional bases. CDR3 loop: CASSFPDRGETQYF. The sequenced DNA is TGTGCCAGCAGCTTCCCAGACAGGGGAGAGACCCAGTACTTC.